A selection of T cell receptor beta chains follows, all from one sample in a study of T cell responses to AZD1222 COVID-19 vaccine. Repertoires were generated with immunoSEQ multiplex PCR, while TCRdb's copy carries only in-frame clones and drops some. The sample includes some 130,000 clones, 85% to 95% of them seen just once. The sequencing here drew on peripheral blood, taken on day 0 of AZD1222 vaccination. Every receptor here comes from an adult in good health. Each CDR3 is given with its conserved first and last residue. D genes are given only for firm matches. Size values are once, few and many counts, or a class for expanded clones, and some rows have none.

j_gene,d_gene,v_gene,abundance,CDR3aa,CDR3nt
TRBJ1-4,.,TRBV9,.,CASSVGADEKLFF,TGTGCCAGCAGCGTAGGGGCAGATGAAAAACTGTTTTTT
TRBJ1-2,TRBD1,TRBV2,.,CASSRDRERGDGYTF,TGTGCCAGCAGTCGGGACAGGGAAAGAGGCGATGGCTACACCTTC
TRBJ1-5,.,TRBV28,.,CASSGWGGQPQHF,TGTGCCAGCAGTGGCTGGGGGGGTCAGCCCCAGCATTTT
TRBJ1-1,TRBD1,TRBV28,.,CASYSPGQAKKAFF,TGTGCCAGCTATTCCCCGGGACAGGCCAAAAAAGCTTTCTTT
TRBJ1-2,TRBD1,TRBV20-1,.,CSASPRGRNYGYTF,TGCAGTGCTAGTCCCAGGGGGCGAAACTATGGCTACACCTTC
TRBJ2-1,.,TRBV28,.,CASSWGSETENEQFF,TGTGCCAGCAGTTGGGGTAGCGAGACGGAAAATGAGCAGTTCTTC
TRBJ2-7,.,TRBV30,.,CAWSGPSSYEQYF,TGTGCCTGGAGTGGGCCCTCCTCCTACGAGCAGTACTTC
TRBJ2-5,.,TRBV5-6,.,CASSTGGAFRETQYF,TGTGCCAGCAGCACCGGGGGAGCCTTTAGGGAGACCCAGTACTTC
TRBJ2-2,.,TRBV11-2,.,CASSLVSPKNTGELFF,TGTGCCAGCAGCTTAGTATCCCCTAAAAACACCGGGGAGCTGTTTTTT
TRBJ2-1,.,TRBV15,.,CATSRVNNEQFF,TGTGCCACCAGCAGAGTAAACAATGAGCAGTTCTTC
TRBJ1-5,.,TRBV6-1,.,CASSEGRGGNQPQHF,TGTGCCAGCAGTGAAGGACGAGGGGGCAATCAGCCCCAGCATTTT
TRBJ2-4,.,TRBV27,.,CASSFQGNNIQYF,TGTGCCAGCAGTTTCCAGGGTAATAACATTCAGTACTTC
TRBJ1-6,.,TRBV28,.,CASSSRGDSPLHF,TGTGCCAGCAGTAGCAGGGGAGATTCACCCCTCCACTTT
TRBJ2-7,TRBD1,TRBV6-5,.,CASSRDRGTYEQYF,TGTGCCAGCAGCCGGGACAGGGGTACCTACGAGCAGTACTTC
TRBJ1-2,.,TRBV6-6,.,CASTRGGGMGGYTF,TGTGCCAGCACCCGTGGGGGTGGGATGGGTGGCTACACCTTC
TRBJ2-2,TRBD2,TRBV5-1,.,CASRLAGEYTGELFF,TGCGCCAGCCGCCTAGCGGGAGAGTACACCGGGGAGCTGTTTTTT
TRBJ2-7,.,TRBV5-4,.,CASSLLASYEQYF,TGTGCCAGCAGCTTGCTGGCGTCCTACGAGCAGTACTTC
TRBJ2-2,TRBD2,TRBV9,.,CASSVATGLAGGEGTGELFF,TGTGCCAGCAGCGTAGCTACAGGACTAGCGGGAGGGGAGGGCACCGGGGAGCTGTTTTTT
TRBJ1-1,.,TRBV16,few,CASSRPGHSKNTEAFF,TGTGCCAGCAGCCGTCCGGGACACAGTAAGAACACTGAAGCTTTCTTT
TRBJ2-1,.,TRBV6-5,.,CASNSGPDSYNEQFF,TGTGCCAGCAACTCGGGACCCGACTCCTACAATGAGCAGTTCTTC
TRBJ1-2,.,TRBV19,.,CASSIIAGTLDGYTF,TGTGCCAGTAGTATCATCGCCGGGACATTGGATGGCTACACCTTC
TRBJ2-1,TRBD2,TRBV14,.,CASSRTLSGSPLYNEQFF,TGTGCCAGCAGCCGAACCCTTAGCGGGAGCCCCCTCTACAATGAGCAGTTCTTC
TRBJ1-1,TRBD1,TRBV7-9,.,CASSQNQGEGTEAFF,TGTGCCAGCAGCCAGAATCAGGGGGAGGGCACTGAAGCTTTCTTT
TRBJ1-2,.,TRBV4-1,.,CASSQGADYGYTF,TGCGCCAGCAGCCAAGGTGCCGACTATGGCTACACCTTC
TRBJ2-7,.,TRBV3-1/TRBV3-2,.,CASSQDLKRDEQYF,TGTGCCAGCAGCCAAGATTTGAAGAGGGACGAGCAGTACTTC
TRBJ2-2,.,TRBV9,.,CASSASLAGELFF,TGTGCCAGCAGCGCCTCACTGGCCGGGGAGCTGTTTTTT
TRBJ2-2,.,TRBV7-8,.,CASSPGTGELFF,TGTGCCAGCAGCCCAGGGACAGGGGAGCTGTTTTTT
TRBJ1-3,.,TRBV5-5,.,CASSLARGTGNTIYF,TGTGCCAGCAGCTTGGCCAGGGGAACCGGAAACACCATATATTTT
TRBJ1-2,TRBD1,TRBV18,.,CASSPRDRDYGYTF,TGTGCCAGCTCACCACGTGACAGGGACTATGGCTACACCTTC
TRBJ1-3,.,TRBV7-9,once,CASSLNPGPQNTIYF,TGTGCCAGCAGCTTGAATCCGGGTCCCCAAAACACCATATATTTT
TRBJ1-4,.,TRBV28,.,CASSLPSSGHNEKLFF,TGTGCCAGCAGTCTTCCTTCCTCAGGGCATAATGAAAAACTGTTTTTT
TRBJ2-1,TRBD2,TRBV4-1,.,CASTSTGLASGITQKNEQFF,TGCGCCAGCACCTCGACAGGACTAGCTAGCGGTATAACCCAGAAGAATGAGCAGTTCTTC
TRBJ2-5,.,TRBV5-1,.,CASSLAPARRYQETQYF,TGCGCCAGCAGCTTGGCCCCGGCTCGCCGGTACCAAGAGACCCAGTACTTC
TRBJ2-3,TRBD2,TRBV5-4,.,CASRRQRTSGSIGDTQYF,TGTGCCAGCAGGCGACAGAGGACTAGCGGGAGTATTGGGGATACGCAGTATTTT
TRBJ1-1,.,TRBV5-3,.,CARSHRELTEAFF,TGTGCCAGAAGCCACAGGGAGTTAACTGAAGCTTTCTTT
TRBJ2-2,TRBD2,TRBV5-1,.,CASSTGTSRPGELFF,TGCGCCAGCAGCACCGGGACTAGCCGTCCCGGGGAGCTGTTTTTT
TRBJ1-6,TRBD1,TRBV5-1,.,CASSYGTGISPLHF,TGCGCCAGCAGCTACGGGACAGGCATTTCACCCCTCCACTTT
TRBJ2-7,.,TRBV4-1,few,CASSPFGGNEQYF,TGCGCCAGCAGCCCGTTCGGTGGGAACGAGCAGTACTTC
TRBJ2-2,.,TRBV4-1,.,CASSQGLRTGELFF,TGCGCCAGCAGCCAAGGACTGCGCACCGGGGAGCTGTTTTTT
TRBJ1-6,TRBD1,TRBV19,.,CASSDRQGWDSPLHF,TGTGCCAGTAGTGACCGACAGGGGTGGGATTCACCCCTCCACTTT
TRBJ2-5,.,TRBV7-7,.,CASSLVAGAVETQYF,TGTGCTAGCAGCTTAGTCGCAGGGGCGGTAGAGACCCAGTACTTC
TRBJ2-7,.,TRBV29-1,.,CSVVSRDYEQYF,TGCAGCGTTGTTTCCCGGGACTACGAGCAGTACTTC
TRBJ2-5,TRBD2,TRBV5-1,.,CASSPGLAVETQYF,TGCGCCAGCAGCCCGGGACTAGCGGTTGAGACCCAGTACTTC
TRBJ2-1,TRBD1,TRBV4-1,.,CASSQSTGATYNEQFF,TGCGCCAGCAGCCAGTCCACAGGGGCGACATACAATGAGCAGTTCTTC
TRBJ2-1,.,TRBV19,.,CASAPRGSYNEQFF,TGTGCCAGTGCCCCCCGGGGGTCCTACAATGAGCAGTTCTTC
TRBJ2-1,TRBD1,TRBV9,.,CASSVQGAIYNEQFF,TGTGCCAGCAGCGTACAGGGGGCGATTTACAATGAGCAGTTCTTC
TRBJ2-7,.,TRBV19,few,CASSHRYEQYF,TGTGCCAGTAGCCACAGGTACGAGCAGTACTTC
TRBJ1-5,.,TRBV24-1,.,CATSGRGSQPQHF,TGTGCCACCAGCGGTAGGGGGAGTCAGCCCCAGCATTTT
TRBJ2-1,.,TRBV28,.,CASSPWPPRGEQFF,TGTGCCAGCAGTCCCTGGCCCCCGAGAGGTGAGCAGTTCTTC
TRBJ2-3,.,TRBV5-4,.,CASSYGTDTQYF,TGTGCCAGCAGTTACGGCACAGATACGCAGTATTTT
TRBJ1-1,.,TRBV18,once,CASSPSRDEAFF,TGTGCCAGCTCACCAAGCCGGGATGAAGCTTTCTTT
TRBJ1-6,TRBD1,TRBV13,.,CASSTSGTGVSPLHF,TGTGCCAGCAGCACCTCCGGGACAGGGGTTTCACCCCTCCACTTT
TRBJ1-2,.,TRBV6-5,.,CASRGPRTYGYTF,TGTGCCAGCAGGGGGCCACGTACCTATGGCTACACCTTC
TRBJ1-1,TRBD1,TRBV28,.,CASSPTGQGWTEAFF,TGTGCCAGCAGCCCCACGGGACAGGGGTGGACTGAAGCTTTCTTT
TRBJ2-5,TRBD2,TRBV5-4,.,CASSRPTSGSEETQYF,TGTGCCAGCAGCAGACCTACTAGCGGGAGCGAAGAGACCCAGTACTTC
TRBJ2-1,.,TRBV9,.,CASSVAGDRGNEQFF,TGTGCCAGCAGCGTAGCGGGAGACCGGGGGAATGAGCAGTTCTTC
TRBJ2-3,.,TRBV11-2,.,CASSLGGNTQYF,TGTGCCAGCAGCTTAGGGGGAAATACGCAGTATTTT
TRBJ2-7,TRBD2,TRBV30,.,CAWRLAGDTYEQYF,TGTGCCTGGAGGCTAGCGGGAGACACCTACGAGCAGTACTTC
TRBJ2-7,TRBD2,TRBV28,.,CASTSTGLADYEQYF,TGTGCCAGCACTTCCACCGGACTAGCGGATTACGAGCAGTACTTC